This passage covers 5 T cell receptor beta chains from one sample sequenced in a study of shared clonotypes between healthy human individuals. TCRdb's table, derived via immunoSEQ multiplex PCR, lists solely in-frame clones and lacks some. The sample consists of 2 million to 2.5 million clones, just under 95% of them appearing once. Sequencing was carried out using naive CD4+ T cells from PBMCs. Subset of the sample: CD45RA+ positively selected. The origin of the receptors is a man aged 18-30 years in good health. Some clones in this sample may be carry-over from other donors' samples.

The chain links TRBV9 to TRBJ2-2; 10 positions match TRBD2. Losses at the gene ends were 0 bases for V and 4 bases for J; bases not matched to a gene: 3. There are 16 residues in the CDR3. Per the germline V gene, CDR1 is SGDLS and CDR2 is YYNGEE. The CDR3 is CASSVASGRVTGELFF. The CDR3 DNA is TGTGCCAGCAGCGTAGCAAGCGGGAGGGTCACCGGGGAGCTGTTTTTT.

The rearrangement joins TRBV9 to TRBJ2-3; TRBD2 matches 12 bases. Losses at the gene ends were 3 bases for V and 5 bases for J; bases not matched to a gene: 4. CDR3 length: 15 residues. Germline V gives CDR1 SGDLS, CDR2 YYNGEE. The DNA for the CDR3 is TGTGCCAGCAGCGGGGGACTAGCGGGTAGAGATACGCAGTATTTT. Its translation is CASSGGLAGRDTQYF. Full variable domain (remainder filled in from reference TRBV9 and TRBJ2-3): DSGVTQTPKHLITATGQRVTLRCSPRSGDLSVYWYQQSLDQGLQFLIQYYNGEERAKGNILERFSAQQFPDLHSELNLSSLELGDSALYFCASSGGLAGRDTQYFGPGTRLTVL.

CDR3: CASSFLLGRLGVLLSYEQYF. The CDR3 DNA sequence: TGCGCCAGCAGCTTTCTTTTGGGCAGGCTTGGGGTCCTTCTCTCCTACGAGCAGTACTTC. This chain uses TRBV5-1 with TRBJ2-7; D is ambiguous. CDR1 is SGHRS, CDR2 YFSETQ, per germline. With 2 bases removed from V and 0 bases from J, the gap between germline ends came to 27 bases. This CDR3 spans 20 amino acids.

The chain recombines TRBV2 with TRBJ1-1, with 9 nucleotides matching TRBD1. The CDR3 has 15 residues. Trimming took 6 bases from V and 4 from J; bases not matched to a gene: 9. CDR1 and CDR2 (germline): SNHLY, FYNNEI. The chain's CDR3 is CASRTTGGWGTEAFF. The CDR3 DNA is TGTGCCAGCAGGACAACAGGGGGCTGGGGCACTGAAGCTTTCTTT.

This chain uses TRBV10-1 with TRBJ2-1, with unresolved D. The CDR3 contains 14 residues. Looked up from germline, CDR1 is WNHNN and CDR2 is SYGVQD (reference sequence). V was clipped by 2 bases and J by 0 bases, with 5 bases between them. Written as DNA, the CDR3 is TGCGCCAGCAGTGAGGCTAGCTCCTACAATGAGCAGTTCTTC. This sequence encodes CASSEASSYNEQFF.